This TCR beta chain comes out of a study of CD8 T cells in ankylosing spondylitis. The study's findings and limits: Reportedly, significant enrichment of disease-linked clones occurred in matched ankylosing spondylitis synovial fluid. Some of the motif variants had earlier been found in reactive arthritis patients' fluid and blood.

CDR3 length: 14 residues. Per germline, CDR1 MDHEN and CDR2 SYDVKM. The J segment lost 7 bases and the V segment lost 5 bases, leaving 6 bases of the junction unmatched. A few counts support this clonotype. Antigen: not known. Researchers built TCR beta libraries using quantitative 5'-RACE with molecular barcodes. Via MiXCR, TCRdb re-called the 5' RACE reads, giving one row per CDR3 protein. The sample has about 300,000 distinct CDR3 sequences, about a fifth seen once. The chain joins TRBV28 to TRBJ2-1; TRBD2 aligns across 9 bases. This clonotype was sampled from a female donor with ankylosing spondylitis or in good health (not recorded which). The sequenced material came from blood, either unsorted or a sorted T cell fraction (not recorded which). The CDR3 DNA follows: TGTGCCAGCAGTCCACATAGCGGGAGTAATGAGCAGTTCTTC. It yields the protein CASSPHSGSNEQFF.